This T cell receptor beta chain was recorded in a study of T cell responses to AZD1222 COVID-19 vaccine. Germline V gene data show CDR1 as ENHRY and CDR2 as SYGVKD. CDR3 length: 15 residues. Trimming removed 7 bases at V and 0 bases at J, with 13 bases between. Study-wide results and caveats: The study found vaccine-associated CD4 TCRs spanning spike, dominant at 160-218 and 743-854. It was only 6 or 7 AZD1222 recipients who were seropositive at baseline.

Some clones are missing from TCRdb's copy, which holds only in-frame ones; the method was immunoSEQ multiplex PCR. Here the sample spans just under 90,000 clones, around 88% being singletons. Concerning this clone: Its antigen is not identified.

The gene calls are TRBV10-3 and TRBJ2-1, with D unresolved. The sequencing used peripheral blood, collected on day 0 of MenACWY control vaccination. This TCR was sampled from an adult in good health. As DNA, the CDR3 is TGTGCCATCATGTTTGGACCAAGCTCCTACAATGAGCAGTTCTTC. It is translated as CAIMFGPSSYNEQFF.